The 10 T cell receptor beta chains below were found in one sample sequenced in a study of cytomegalovirus exposure and HLA in healthy donors. 13 Jbeta primers and 60 Vbeta primers were used for the PCR. Some clones are missing from TCRdb's copy, which holds only in-frame ones; the method was immunoSEQ multiplex PCR. The sample lists under 200,000 clones, roughly 83% seen once, with 0.39% in the top ten. Source material: PBMCs. The receptor set was obtained from a male donor in good health and CMV-seropositive.

This clone has just a few counts. The chain is built from TRBV10-3 and TRBJ2-1; 13 bases fit TRBD2. With V trimmed by 7 bases and J by 10 bases, 10 bases remained unmatched. In germline, CDR1 is ENHRY, CDR2 SYGVKD. The CDR3 totals 15 residues. The CDR3 DNA sequence: TGTGCCATCACCCGGACTAGCGGGAGCTATAGAGAGCAGTTCTTC. Protein sequence: CAITRTSGSYREQFF.

The J gene is TRBJ1-2, the V gene TRBV4-2; 9 bases are a match to TRBD1. Germline assignment: CDR1 LGHNA and CDR2 YNFKEQ. The trim removed 1 base at V and 6 bases at J, leaving 6 bases unmatched. The CDR3 covers 15 residues. The CDR3 nucleotides are TGTGCCAGCAGCCAAGGAGACAGGGGGGGGGATGGCTACACCTTC. Translating it yields CASSQGDRGGDGYTF.

This clone appeared a single time. The CDR3 spells CASSSPTGELFF. CDR3 DNA sequence: TGTGCCAGCAGTTCTCCCACCGGGGAGCTGTTTTTT. The chain links TRBV28 to TRBJ2-2; no firm D call. Looked up from germline, CDR1 is MDHEN and CDR2 is SYDVKM. The ends were cut back, 4 bases at V and 4 bases at J, with 4 bases in the middle. The CDR3 length is 12 residues.

The chain employs TRBV11-2 and TRBJ1-1; D gene ambiguous. Deletions cut 0 bases from V and 8 bases from J, with 13 bases between. In germline, CDR1 is SGHAT, CDR2 FQNNGV. The CDR3 is 14 residues long. CDR3 residues: CASSLDIAGLEAFF. The CDR3 DNA reads as TGTGCCAGCAGCTTAGATATCGCGGGCCTCGAAGCTTTCTTT.

The chain couples TRBV27 to TRBJ2-2, with D perhaps TRBD2 (5 bases). The CDR3 has 13 residues. CDR1 and CDR2 (germline): MNHEY, SMNVEV (reference sequence). Trimming pared 2 bases from V and 8 bases from J, leaving 9 bases between. CDR3 coding DNA: TGTGCCAGCAGTTTAGCCCGAGGGGGGGAGCTGTTTTTT. It yields the protein CASSLARGGELFF.

The V call is TRBV7-8, the J call TRBJ2-5, with 13 bases lining up with TRBD2. The CDR3 has 15 amino acids. The V segment lost 5 bases and the J segment 13 bases; nucleotides outside the gene matches: 13. Germline V gene lookup returns CDR1 SGHVS and CDR2 FQNEAQ. This CDR3 is CASSQGLAGQGWRYF. DNA for the CDR3: TGTGCCAGCAGCCAGGGACTAGCGGGGCAAGGGTGGCGGTACTTC.

This clone was observed a few times. The gene calls are TRBV7-2 and TRBJ2-7; D perhaps matches TRBD1 (6 bases). The CDR3 is 15 residues long. V gave up 1 base and J gave up 2 bases, with 12 bases separating them. CDR1 is SGHTA and CDR2 is FQGNSA in the germline V gene. This CDR3 is CASSLGGTLAYEQYF. In DNA form, the CDR3 reads TGTGCCAGCAGCTTAGGAGGGACACTAGCCTACGAGCAGTACTTC.

In this sample, this clone turned up a few times. V gene TRBV19 combines with J gene TRBJ2-3; 11 bases map to TRBD2. V shed 3 bases and J 3 bases; nucleotides not matched to a gene: 5. The CDR3 spans 16 residues. Per the germline V gene, CDR1 is LNHDA and CDR2 is SQIVND (reference sequence). The CDR3 nucleotides read TGTGCCAGTAGTATGCTAGCGGGGGGCCAGACAGATACGCAGTATTTT. Amino acid sequence: CASSMLAGGQTDTQYF. The variable domain in full, with the rest retrieved from reference TRBV19 and TRBJ2-3, is DGGITQSPKYLFRKEGQNVTLSCEQNLNHDAMYWYRQDPGQGLRLIYYSQIVNDFQKGDIAEGYSVSREKKESFPLTVTSAQKNPTAFYLCASSMLAGGQTDTQYFGPGTRLTVL.

V usage is TRBV27 and J usage is TRBJ2-1; tentative D call: TRBD1 (5 bases). V was cut by 1 base and J by 5 bases, with 12 bases left in between. Germline loops: CDR1 MNHEY, CDR2 SMNVEV (reference sequence). This CDR3 contains 15 residues. The CDR3 coding sequence is TGTGCCAGCAGTTTATTTAGGGGCTGGGACAATGAGCAGTTCTTC. Encoded protein: CASSLFRGWDNEQFF.

This rearrangement joins TRBV10-3 to TRBJ2-3, with D unresolved. Germline V gene data show CDR1 as ENHRY and CDR2 as SYGVKD. Trimming took off 10 bases at V and 3 bases at J, with 8 bases between the two ends. This CDR3 has 11 residues. The CDR3 DNA sequence: TGTGCCACCGCCAGGACAGATACGCAGTATTTT. Its protein is CATARTDTQYF.